The next 10 T cell receptor beta chains were all read from a single sample in a study of T cell repertoires in cytomegalovirus infection. For these TCRs, the target antigens are not known. Via MiXCR, TCRdb re-called the reads, giving one row per CDR3 protein. Among approximately 30,000 distinct CDR3 sequences, around 20% were seen once, and the ten largest hold roughly 80%. Sequencing was performed on CD8+ T cells from cultured PBMCs, taken from culture after CMV antigen stimulation. These receptors were taken from a human donor in good health (CMV status not recorded). Some clones in this sample may be carry-over from other donors' samples.

The chain has TRBV2 and TRBJ2-1; D may be TRBD1 or TRBD2 (6 bases each). This CDR3 spans 17 amino acids. Looked up from germline, CDR1 is SNHLY and CDR2 is FYNNEI. V was pared by 10 bases and J by 0 bases, with 22 bases between. CDR3 region: CAKAVGGVYSSYNEQFF. In DNA form, the CDR3 reads TGTGCCAAAGCAGTGGGGGGCGTTTACAGCTCCTACAATGAGCAGTTCTTC. The full variable domain, rest sourced from reference TRBV2 and TRBJ2-1, is EPEVTQTPSHQVTQMGQEVILRCVPISNHLYFYWYRQILGQKVEFLVSFYNNEISEKSEIFDDQFSVERPDGSNFTLKIRSTKLEDSAMYFCAKAVGGVYSSYNEQFFGPGTRLTVL.

This chain joins TRBV29-1 and TRBJ1-2; the D gene is possibly TRBD1 (5 bases). Germline loops: CDR1 SQVTM, CDR2 ANQGSEA. The germline V and J ends were trimmed by 5 bases and 4 bases, with 20 bases remaining between them. There are 15 residues in the CDR3. The CDR3 DNA reads TGCAGCGTTTCAACCGGGACGTGGGTTTTCTATGGCTACACCTTC. It is translated as CSVSTGTWVFYGYTF. Together with reference TRBV29-1 and TRBJ1-2, the CDR3 gives the full variable domain: SAVISQKPSRDICQRGTSLTIQCQVDSQVTMMFWYRQQPGQSLTLIATANQGSEATYESGFVIDKFPISRPNLTFSTLTVSNMSPEDSSIYLCSVSTGTWVFYGYTFGSGTRLTVV.

The sample holds a few counts of this clonotype. At one end, the junction sequence differs from germline, possibly due to a read error. The gene calls are TRBV6-8 and TRBJ2-7; possibly TRBD1 for D (6 bases). This CDR3 has 11 amino acids. Germline V gives CDR1 MNHGY, CDR2 SAAAGT. CDR3 sequence (DNA): TGTGCCAGCAGGCACGGACAGAAATGGGACTTC. This gives the protein CASRHGQKWDF.

Ten or more counts support this clonotype. The chain employs TRBV6-2 or TRBV6-3 and TRBJ1-1, with D unclear. CDR3 length: 13 residues. Trimming cost V 5 bases and J 0 bases, with 7 bases left between them. CDR1 is MNHEY, CDR2 SVGEGT, per germline. CDR3 sequence: CASSLPLNTEAFF. CDR3 in DNA: TGTGCCAGCAGTCTACCTCTGAACACTGAAGCTTTCTTT.

The chain employs TRBV6-5 and TRBJ2-5; D gene uncertain. CDR1 is MNHEY, CDR2 SVGAGI, per germline. This CDR3 comprises 14 residues. Trimming stripped 2 bases from V and 1 base from J, with 8 bases between. CDR3 in DNA: TGTGCCAGCAGTTACCTGGGATTCCAAGAGACCCAGTACTTC. Encoded protein: CASSYLGFQETQYF.

The chain carries TRBV6-2 or TRBV6-3 and TRBJ2-2, with 7 positions matching TRBD1. V lost 4 bases, J lost 3 bases, and 8 bases stayed unmatched. CDR3 length: 16 residues. Germline V gene sequence: CDR1 MNHEY, CDR2 SVGEGT. CDR3 in amino acids: CASSSKGGQHTGELFF. In nucleotides, the CDR3 is TGTGCCAGCAGTTCCAAAGGGGGACAGCACACCGGGGAGCTGTTTTTT.

The genes are TRBV6-2 or TRBV6-3 and TRBJ2-3; 13 bases are shared with TRBD2. CDR3 length: 16 residues. With V trimmed by 5 bases and J by 3 bases, 5 bases remained unmatched. Per germline, CDR1 MNHEY and CDR2 SVGEGT. CDR3 coding DNA: TGTGCCAGCAGTGGGGGACTAGCGGGAATAACAGATACGCAGTATTTT. Its protein product is CASSGGLAGITDTQYF.

The rearrangement links TRBV7-2 to TRBJ2-2; D unresolved. V gave up 3 bases and J gave up 6 bases, with 8 bases separating them. CDR3 size: 13 residues. Germline CDR1 SGHTA, CDR2 FQGNSA. The CDR3, as DNA: TGTGCCAGCAGCTTCCCAGGTTCCGGGGAGCTGTTTTTT. Translated: CASSFPGSGELFF.

This clonotype was seen only a few times. The CDR3 loop reads CASSESGGGGDTQYF. CDR3 nucleotides: TGTGCCAGCAGTGAGAGCGGGGGAGGGGGAGATACGCAGTATTTT. The chain couples TRBV6-1 to TRBJ2-3; TRBD2 matches at 8 bases. From germline, CDR1 is MNHNS and CDR2 SASEGT. The V gene end was trimmed by 3 bases and the J gene end by 5 bases; junction bases not matched to a gene: 7. CDR3 length: 15 residues.

This clonotype was observed a handful of times. The genes are TRBV6-6 and TRBJ2-5, with a possible D match to TRBD2 (6 bases). This CDR3 comprises 15 residues. The germline V gene encodes CDR1 MNHNY and CDR2 SVGAGI (reference sequence). V was pared by 8 bases and J by 6 bases, with 22 bases between. Written as DNA, the CDR3 is TGTGCCAGCGACGGTCAGTTTGGGGGGACGAAGACCCAGTACTTC. Amino acids: CASDGQFGGTKTQYF.